This TCR beta chain was sequenced for a study of blood T cell repertoires in COVID-19. At the level of the study: Material from acute and convalescent COVID-19 was sourced from the United States, Italy and Spain.

Measured with immunoSEQ multiplex PCR; TCRdb has only the in-frame clones, and not every one. The sample includes around 130,000 clones, about four fifths of them seen just once. The V gene end was trimmed by 1 base and the J gene end by 3 bases; junction bases not matched to a gene: 7. Germline CDR1 and CDR2: SGHRS and YFSETQ. The length of the CDR3 is 16 residues. The TCR comes from a human donor in a cohort sampled during active COVID-19. Specimen: peripheral blood. This chain uses TRBV5-1 with TRBJ2-1; 7 bases are a match to TRBD2. CDR3 coding DNA: TGCGCCAGCAGCTTGATTCGGGGGGACCTCTACAATGAGCAGTTCTTC. Translation: CASSLIRGDLYNEQFF.